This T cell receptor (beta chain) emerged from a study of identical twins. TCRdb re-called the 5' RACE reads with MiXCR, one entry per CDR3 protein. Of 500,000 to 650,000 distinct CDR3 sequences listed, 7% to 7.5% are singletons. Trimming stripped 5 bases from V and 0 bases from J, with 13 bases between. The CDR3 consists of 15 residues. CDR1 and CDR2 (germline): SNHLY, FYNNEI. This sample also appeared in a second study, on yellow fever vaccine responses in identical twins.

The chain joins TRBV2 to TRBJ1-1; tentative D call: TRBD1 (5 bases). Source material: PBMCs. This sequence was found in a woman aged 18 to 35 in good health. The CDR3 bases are TGTGCCAGCAGTCCGGACAAGTTAATGAACACTGAAGCTTTCTTT. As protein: CASSPDKLMNTEAFF.